These 3 T cell receptor beta chains came from one sample sequenced in a study of blood T cell repertoires in COVID-19. The data were produced by immunoSEQ multiplex PCR, yet TCRdb's version contains in-frame clones alone and is incomplete. The table includes a few hundred thousand clones, 80% to 90% detected once. The sequencing input was PBMCs or T cells enriched from blood (not recorded which). All receptors come from a young man who had recovered from COVID-19.

The J gene is TRBJ2-7, the V gene TRBV6-5; TRBD1 aligns across 10 bases. This CDR3 spans 14 amino acids. Germline V lookup: CDR1 MNHEY, CDR2 SVGAGI. V lost 6 bases, J lost 5 bases, and 7 bases stayed unmatched. The CDR3 coding sequence is TGTGCCAGCAGGCGGGACAGGGGTTCACACGAGCAGTACTTC. It specifies CASRRDRGSHEQYF.

As DNA, the CDR3 is TGCAGCGTTGAAGATCTCGGCAGGTCTGGAAACACCATATATTTT. Translation gives CSVEDLGRSGNTIYF. The rearrangement uses TRBV29-1 and TRBJ1-3; the D is unclear. Germline loops: CDR1 SQVTM, CDR2 ANQGSEA. V was trimmed by 0 bases and J by 1 base, leaving 10 bases between them. The CDR3 has 15 residues. Full variable domain (missing parts from reference TRBV29-1 and TRBJ1-3): SAVISQKPSRDICQRGTSLTIQCQVDSQVTMMFWYRQQPGQSLTLIATANQGSEATYESGFVIDKFPISRPNLTFSTLTVSNMSPEDSSIYLCSVEDLGRSGNTIYFGEGSWLTVV.

The V call is TRBV4-2, the J call TRBJ2-1; 8 bases agree with TRBD2. Germline CDR1 LGHNA, CDR2 YNFKEQ. This CDR3 comprises 15 residues. Trimming cost V 1 base and J 8 bases; bases outside gene matches: 7. The CDR3 loop is CASSQAGGPSDEQFF. Written as DNA, the CDR3 is TGTGCCAGCAGCCAAGCGGGAGGGCCTAGTGATGAGCAGTTCTTC.